A single sample gave rise to the 32 T cell receptor beta chains below, sequenced in a study of T cells in Graves' hyperthyroidism and ophthalmopathy. It was RNA transcripts that yielded the amplified TCR beta CDR3 regions. First-round RT-PCR of the TCR CDR3 relied on the HTBI primer set. TCRdb re-derived calls from the multiplex PCR reads in MiXCR, one entry per CDR3 protein. The top ten clones hold 17% of a sample with about 480,000 distinct CDR3 sequences, around 15% of them seen once. The material sequenced was blood. These receptors came from a woman aged 18-29 years with Graves' hyperthyroidism.

This clonotype showed up many times. For the CDR3, the DNA is TGTGCCAGCAGTGACTTTGGCTTTCCCTCAGATACGCAGTATTTT. This encodes CASSDFGFPSDTQYF. The chain carries TRBV2 and TRBJ2-3; D is uncertain. V was cut by 3 bases and J by 4 bases, with 14 bases left in between. The germline CDR1 and CDR2 sequences are SNHLY and FYNNEI. The CDR3 sequence is 15 residues long. Filled out from reference TRBV2 and TRBJ2-3, the complete variable domain reads EPEVTQTPSHQVTQMGQEVILRCVPISNHLYFYWYRQILGQKVEFLVSFYNNEISEKSEIFDDQFSVERPDGSNFTLKIRSTKLEDSAMYFCASSDFGFPSDTQYFGPGTRLTVL.

Only a few counts were recorded for this clonotype. The chain couples TRBV11-2 to TRBJ2-2; the D is unclear. The V end lost 3 bases, the J end lost 4 bases, and 12 bases lay between the germline ends. The CDR3 contains 15 residues. Germline-derived CDR1 and CDR2 are SGHAT and FQNNGV. The CDR3 nucleotides are TGTGCCAGCAGCTTCCAGGCCCACCGCACCGGGGAGCTGTTTTTT. This gives the protein CASSFQAHRTGELFF.

This clonotype was found many times. CDR3 DNA: TGCGCCAGCAGCGAGCCGGGGATGGGTACTGAAGCTTTCTTT. Protein: CASSEPGMGTEAFF. This chain uses TRBV5-1 with TRBJ1-1; D not certain. The CDR3 is made up of 14 amino acids. The germline CDR1 and CDR2 sequences are SGHRS and YFSETQ. V was clipped by 4 bases and J by 5 bases, with 15 bases between them. The full variable domain, its missing parts supplied by reference TRBV5-1 and TRBJ1-1, is KAGVTQTPRYLIKTRGQQVTLSCSPISGHRSVSWYQQTPGQGLQFLFEYFSETQRNKGNFPGRFSGRQFSNSRSEMNVSTLELGDSALYLCASSEPGMGTEAFFGQGTRLTVV.

The chain employs TRBV2 and TRBJ1-1; D unclear. This CDR3 spans 10 amino acids. The germline V gene encodes CDR1 SNHLY and CDR2 FYNNEI. With 7 bases removed from V and 11 bases from J, the gap between germline ends came to 11 bases. The DNA for the CDR3 is TGTGCCAGCACCGGAGGGATGGCTTTCTTT. Protein sequence: CASTGGMAFF.

J is TRBJ1-2 and V is TRBV5-4; 7 positions match TRBD1. J lost 0 bases, V lost 0 bases, and 8 bases had no gene match. The CDR3 extends over 17 amino acids. CDR1 SGHNT and CDR2 YYREEE come from the germline V gene (reference sequence). CDR3 loop: CASSLGTGVLTNYGYTF. CDR3 coding DNA: TGTGCCAGCAGCTTGGGGACAGGCGTACTGACTAACTATGGCTACACCTTC.

This clonotype was observed at least ten times. The rearrangement joins TRBV7-8 to TRBJ2-3; TRBD1 or TRBD2 may be the D gene (5 bases each). V gave up 5 bases and J gave up 6 bases, with 9 bases separating them. CDR1 is SGHVS and CDR2 is FQNEAQ in the germline V gene. The CDR3 contains 12 residues. For the CDR3, the DNA is TGTGCCAGCAGCGGGGGAACCGATACGCAGTATTTT. Protein product: CASSGGTDTQYF.

The sample holds many counts of this clonotype. The chain uses TRBV3-1 and TRBJ1-6, with D maybe TRBD1 (5 bases). Per germline, CDR1 LGHDT and CDR2 YNNKEL (reference sequence). V was pared by 0 bases and J by 7 bases, with 10 bases between. The CDR3 length is 15 residues. The CDR3 nucleotides are TGTGCCAGCAGCCAAGAAGGGGTAGGGAATTCACCCCTCCACTTT. Amino acids: CASSQEGVGNSPLHF.

The chain combines TRBV6-1 with TRBJ1-5; the D is unclear. CDR3 length equals 18 residues. Germline CDR1 MNHNS, CDR2 SASEGT. V was trimmed by 5 bases and J by 0 bases, leaving 20 bases between them. CDR3 protein: CASSSPLRAGYSNQPQHF. CDR3 bases: TGTGCCAGCAGTTCCCCCCTTAGAGCTGGGTATAGCAATCAGCCCCAGCATTTT.

This clonotype showed up many times. The V gene is TRBV6-1, the J gene TRBJ1-4, with D unclear. This CDR3 has 13 residues. Trimming left V 4 bases short and J 3 bases short, with 6 bases between. Germline assignment: CDR1 MNHNS and CDR2 SASEGT. For the CDR3, the DNA is TGTGCCAGCAGTGGGTACCCTAATGAAAAACTGTTTTTT. Translating gives CASSGYPNEKLFF.

This clonotype was observed a few times. This chain connects TRBV5-1 to TRBJ1-2, with D tentatively TRBD1 (6 bases). CDR1 SGHRS and CDR2 YFSETQ come from the germline V gene. This CDR3 has 12 amino acids. Trimming removed 4 bases from V and 7 bases from J, with 11 bases in between. The CDR3, as DNA: TGCGCCAGCAGCAAGGACAGTTCTGGCTACACCTTC. Its translation is CASSKDSSGYTF.

This clonotype occurred many times. The CDR3 sequence: CASSEALSGNTIYF. The CDR3 bases are TGTGCCAGCAGTGAAGCTCTCTCTGGAAACACCATATATTTT. This chain connects TRBV2 to TRBJ1-3; no firm D call. Germline lookup yields CDR1 SNHLY and CDR2 FYNNEI. This CDR3 region has 14 residues. V was shortened by 0 bases and J by 0 bases, with 3 bases between the two germline ends. Variable domain in full (rest from reference TRBV2 and TRBJ1-3): EPEVTQTPSHQVTQMGQEVILRCVPISNHLYFYWYRQILGQKVEFLVSFYNNEISEKSEIFDDQFSVERPDGSNFTLKIRSTKLEDSAMYFCASSEALSGNTIYFGEGSWLTVV.

This clonotype was recorded at least ten times. CDR3 residues: CASSLDRVEQYV. The CDR3, as DNA: TGTGCCAGCAGTTTGGACAGGGTGGAGCAGTACGTC. The rearrangement links TRBV6-1 to TRBJ2-7; 8 positions agree with TRBD1. Germline V gene data show CDR1 as MNHNS and CDR2 as SASEGT. The CDR3 consists of 12 residues. Germline trimming cut 5 bases from V and 7 bases from J; bases unmatched to any gene: 4.

This clonotype showed up many times. The chain carries TRBV11-3 and TRBJ1-1, with 8 bases aligning to TRBD1. Germline CDR1 is SGHNT and CDR2 is YENEEA. With 2 bases clipped from V and 1 base from J, the junction kept 3 bases outside the gene matches. The CDR3 is 15 residues long. The CDR3 sequence is CASSLLQGANTEAFF. The CDR3 nucleotides are TGTGCCAGCAGCTTACTCCAGGGGGCGAACACTGAAGCTTTCTTT.

This clonotype has at least ten counts. This chain connects TRBV11-2 to TRBJ2-1, with 9 nucleotides matching TRBD2. There are 16 residues in the CDR3. Per germline, CDR1 SGHAT and CDR2 FQNNGV. J was trimmed by 0 bases and V by 3 bases; bases with no gene match: 3. CDR3 bases: TGTGCCAGCAGCTTCGTTAGCGGGAGCTCCTACAATGAGCAGTTCTTC. This translates into CASSFVSGSSYNEQFF.

The CDR3 nucleotides are TGTGCCAGCAGCCAAGAAGAGCAAGGGGCGATGGGCTATGGCTACACCTTC. This translates into CASSQEEQGAMGYGYTF. This chain connects TRBV3-1 to TRBJ1-2; D possibly corresponds to TRBD1 (5 bases). Per the germline V gene, CDR1 is LGHDT and CDR2 is YNNKEL (reference sequence). The CDR3 runs 17 residues. The V end lost 0 bases, the J end lost 4 bases, and 18 bases lay between the germline ends.

This clonotype was counted many times. The chain links TRBV6-1 to TRBJ1-5; 7 bases fit TRBD1. CDR3 length: 16 amino acids. J gave up 0 bases and V 2 bases, and 4 bases lay outside the gene matches. Looked up from germline, CDR1 is MNHNS and CDR2 is SASEGT. CDR3 residues: CASSETTGRSNQPQHF. In nucleotides, the CDR3 is TGTGCCAGCAGTGAAACGACAGGGCGTAGCAATCAGCCCCAGCATTTT.

The chain is built from TRBV29-1 and TRBJ1-1; D gene uncertain. The germline CDR1 and CDR2 sequences are SQVTM and ANQGSEA. V was trimmed by 6 bases and J by 3 bases, leaving 11 bases between them. The CDR3 extends over 12 amino acids. The CDR3, as DNA: TGCAGCGTGCGGAACTGGGACACTGAAGCTTTCTTT. It is translated as CSVRNWDTEAFF.

This clonotype was observed at least ten times. The CDR3 DNA follows: TGCAGCGTTCGCCCGGGAGGGTTTAATGAGCAGTTCTTC. Translating it yields CSVRPGGFNEQFF. The rearrangement joins TRBV29-1 to TRBJ2-1; TRBD2 matches 8 bases. V dropped 5 bases and J dropped 7; count of bases not matched to a gene: 7. The CDR3 runs 13 residues. From germline, CDR1 is SQVTM and CDR2 ANQGSEA.

This clonotype was detected many times. The rearrangement joins TRBV2 to TRBJ1-1, with a weak D call TRBD1 (5 bases). The germline V gene has CDR1 SNHLY and CDR2 FYNNEI. The V gene lost 6 bases and the J gene lost 1 base, with 12 bases spanning the gap. CDR3 size: 14 residues. The CDR3 DNA reads as TGTGCCAGCAGCCTGGACACGCCGAACACTGAAGCTTTCTTT. It yields the protein CASSLDTPNTEAFF.

This clonotype showed up many times. The chain combines TRBV3-1 with TRBJ2-1, with 8 bases aligning to TRBD1. The CDR3 length is 14 residues. V lost 1 base and J lost 9; bases outside the gene matches: 5. The germline V gene encodes CDR1 LGHDT and CDR2 YNNKEL (reference sequence). The chain's CDR3 is CASSQGTGISEQFF. Here the CDR3 DNA reads TGTGCCAGCAGCCAAGGGACAGGGATCAGTGAGCAGTTCTTC.

This clonotype was seen at least ten times. The V and J genes are TRBV7-2 and TRBJ2-3, with unresolved D. V lost 6 bases and J lost 0, with 16 bases in between. In germline, CDR1 is SGHTA, CDR2 FQGNSA. This CDR3 is 16 amino acids long. DNA of the CDR3: TGTGCCAGCAGACTACCTCTCCAGACTAGCACAGATACGCAGTATTTT. Its translation: CASRLPLQTSTDTQYF.

This clonotype was recorded many times. The chain is built from TRBV30 and TRBJ2-7; TRBD1 or TRBD2 may be the D gene (5 bases each). CDR1 is GTSNPN, CDR2 SVGIG, per germline (reference sequence). The CDR3 covers 12 residues. Trimming cost V 8 bases and J 1 base, with 12 bases left between them. The CDR3 DNA is TGTGCCGCCGAGGGGCTTTCCTACGAGCAGTACGTC. This gives the protein CAAEGLSYEQYV.

This clonotype was detected ten times or more. The rearrangement uses TRBV2 and TRBJ2-3; TRBD2 might be the D (5 bases). CDR1 and CDR2 (germline): SNHLY, FYNNEI. Trimming shortened V by 9 bases and J by 0 bases, and 16 bases separated the two germline ends. The CDR3 is 15 residues long. In nucleotides, the CDR3 is TGTGCCAGTTACTTAGCGATTACTAGCACAGATACGCAGTATTTT. Protein sequence: CASYLAITSTDTQYF.

This clonotype was seen ten or more times. The chain has TRBV20-1 and TRBJ1-5, with 7 bases aligning to TRBD1. The CDR3 consists of 14 residues. V was clipped by 3 bases and J by 1 base; unmatched bases: 3. The germline gives CDR1 DFQATT, CDR2 SNEGSKA (reference sequence). The CDR3 loop is CSASTGASNQPQHF. Written as DNA, the CDR3 is TGCAGTGCTAGCACAGGGGCGAGCAATCAGCCCCAGCATTTT.

This clonotype came up a few times. The CDR3 nucleotides are TGTGCCAGCAGCTTGTACGGTCCCTCTGGGGCCAACGTCCTGACTTTC. It translates to CASSLYGPSGANVLTF. The J gene is TRBJ2-6, the V gene TRBV5-6, with D uncertain. V lost 1 base and J 0 bases, leaving 8 bases between the germline ends. The CDR3 spans 16 residues. From germline, CDR1 is SGHDT and CDR2 YYEEEE.

The table lists this clonotype with many counts. The chain carries TRBV20-1 and TRBJ2-5, with D uncertain. The CDR3 runs 13 residues. V lost 1 base to trimming and J lost 0 bases, with 6 bases between them. Germline V gene data show CDR1 as DFQATT and CDR2 as SNEGSKA (reference sequence). The CDR3 reads CSARVGYQETQYF. CDR3 nucleotides: TGCAGTGCTAGAGTCGGGTACCAAGAGACCCAGTACTTC.

This clonotype was seen ten or more times. This chain connects TRBV29-1 to TRBJ1-1; 7 nucleotides agree with TRBD1. Germline assignment: CDR1 SQVTM and CDR2 ANQGSEA. This CDR3 is built from 13 residues. Losses at the gene ends were 8 bases for V and 3 bases for J; bases not matched to a gene: 9. The CDR3 sequence: CSLGQDLYTEAFF. Written as DNA, the CDR3 is TGCAGCTTAGGACAGGACCTATACACTGAAGCTTTCTTT.

This chain's CDR3 is CSAGYRDRENEQFF. In nucleotides, the CDR3 is TGCAGTGCTGGTTACCGGGACAGGGAAAATGAGCAGTTCTTC. V usage is TRBV20-1 and J usage is TRBJ2-1; 9 bases align to TRBD1. CDR3 length: 14 residues. Germline loops: CDR1 DFQATT, CDR2 SNEGSKA (reference sequence). V shed 5 bases and J 7 bases; nucleotides not matched to a gene: 9.

Only a few counts were recorded for this clonotype. J is TRBJ2-5 and V is TRBV29-1, with 7 bases lining up with TRBD1. The V and J ends lost 7 bases and 2 bases, in that order; junction bases with no gene match: 4. This CDR3 has 12 residues. The germline V gene has CDR1 SQVTM and CDR2 ANQGSEA. For the CDR3, the DNA is TGCAGCGCCTCGACAGGGCAAGAGACCCAGTACTTC. Translated, it gives CSASTGQETQYF.

This clonotype was detected many times. This rearrangement joins TRBV12-3 or TRBV12-4 to TRBJ1-5, with 9 bases matching TRBD1. V lost 7 bases to trimming and J lost 5 bases; unmatched junction nucleotides: 3. The CDR3 has 13 residues. The CDR3 DNA is TGTGCCAGCAAGCGGACAGGGGATCAGCCCCAGCATTTT. It yields the protein CASKRTGDQPQHF.

There are many counts of this clonotype. The CDR3 sequence: CSARGLAGVSAKNIQYF. The CDR3 DNA reads TGCAGTGCTAGAGGACTAGCGGGAGTTTCGGCCAAAAACATTCAGTACTTC. The chain is built from TRBV20-1 and TRBJ2-4; TRBD2 matches at 12 bases. J gave up 1 base and V 1 base, and 5 bases lay outside the gene matches. Germline CDR1 DFQATT, CDR2 SNEGSKA (reference sequence). The CDR3 is 17 amino acids.

The V and J genes are TRBV5-5 and TRBJ2-1; D is unclear. V was cut by 1 base and J by 0 bases, with 14 bases left in between. Germline CDR1 and CDR2: SGHKS and YYEKEE (reference sequence). The CDR3 is 17 amino acids. In DNA, the CDR3 is TGTGCCAGCAGCTTGCTGGGCCTGACGAGCTCCTACAATGAGCAGTTCTTC. This encodes CASSLLGLTSSYNEQFF.